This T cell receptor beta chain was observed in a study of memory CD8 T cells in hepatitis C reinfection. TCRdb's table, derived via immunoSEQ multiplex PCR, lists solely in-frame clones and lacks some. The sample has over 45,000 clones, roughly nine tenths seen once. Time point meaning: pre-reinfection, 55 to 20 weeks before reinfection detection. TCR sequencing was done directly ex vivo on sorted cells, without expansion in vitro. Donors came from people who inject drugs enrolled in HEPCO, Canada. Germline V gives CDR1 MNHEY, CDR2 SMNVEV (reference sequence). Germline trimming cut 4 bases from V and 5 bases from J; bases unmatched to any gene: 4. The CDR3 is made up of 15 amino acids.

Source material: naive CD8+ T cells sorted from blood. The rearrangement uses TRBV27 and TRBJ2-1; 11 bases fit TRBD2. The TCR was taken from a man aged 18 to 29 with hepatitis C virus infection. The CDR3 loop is CASSWLAGGNNEQFF. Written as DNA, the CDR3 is TGTGCCAGCAGTTGGCTAGCGGGGGGTAACAATGAGCAGTTCTTC.